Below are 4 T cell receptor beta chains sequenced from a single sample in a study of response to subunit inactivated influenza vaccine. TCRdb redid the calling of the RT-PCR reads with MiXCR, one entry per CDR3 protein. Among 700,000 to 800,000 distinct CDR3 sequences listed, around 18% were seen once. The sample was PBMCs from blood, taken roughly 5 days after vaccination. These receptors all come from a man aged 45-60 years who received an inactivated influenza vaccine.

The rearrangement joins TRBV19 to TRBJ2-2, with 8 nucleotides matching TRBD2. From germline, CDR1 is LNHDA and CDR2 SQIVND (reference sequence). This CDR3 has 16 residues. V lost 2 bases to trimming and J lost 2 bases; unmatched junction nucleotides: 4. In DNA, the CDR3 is TGTGCCAGTAGTATATTCGCGGGGGGTAACACCGGGGAGCTGTTTTTT. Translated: CASSIFAGGNTGELFF.

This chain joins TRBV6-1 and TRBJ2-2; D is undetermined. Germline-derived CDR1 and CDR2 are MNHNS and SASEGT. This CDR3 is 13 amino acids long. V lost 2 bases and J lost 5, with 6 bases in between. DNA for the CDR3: TGTGCCAGCAGTGAACGTAAAACCGGGGAGCTGTTTTTT. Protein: CASSERKTGELFF.

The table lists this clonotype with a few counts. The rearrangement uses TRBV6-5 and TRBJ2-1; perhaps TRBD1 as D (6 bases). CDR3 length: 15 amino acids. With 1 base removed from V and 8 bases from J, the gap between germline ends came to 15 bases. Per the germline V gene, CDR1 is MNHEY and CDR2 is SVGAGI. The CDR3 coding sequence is TGTGCCAGCAGTTACTTACAGGGTGATAAGGATGAGCAGTTCTTC. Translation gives CASSYLQGDKDEQFF.

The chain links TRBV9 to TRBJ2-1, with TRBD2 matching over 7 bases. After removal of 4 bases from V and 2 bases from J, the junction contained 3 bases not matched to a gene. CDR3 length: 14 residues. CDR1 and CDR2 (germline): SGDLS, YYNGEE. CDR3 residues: CASSTLAPYNEQFF. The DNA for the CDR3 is TGTGCCAGCAGCACACTAGCGCCCTACAATGAGCAGTTCTTC.